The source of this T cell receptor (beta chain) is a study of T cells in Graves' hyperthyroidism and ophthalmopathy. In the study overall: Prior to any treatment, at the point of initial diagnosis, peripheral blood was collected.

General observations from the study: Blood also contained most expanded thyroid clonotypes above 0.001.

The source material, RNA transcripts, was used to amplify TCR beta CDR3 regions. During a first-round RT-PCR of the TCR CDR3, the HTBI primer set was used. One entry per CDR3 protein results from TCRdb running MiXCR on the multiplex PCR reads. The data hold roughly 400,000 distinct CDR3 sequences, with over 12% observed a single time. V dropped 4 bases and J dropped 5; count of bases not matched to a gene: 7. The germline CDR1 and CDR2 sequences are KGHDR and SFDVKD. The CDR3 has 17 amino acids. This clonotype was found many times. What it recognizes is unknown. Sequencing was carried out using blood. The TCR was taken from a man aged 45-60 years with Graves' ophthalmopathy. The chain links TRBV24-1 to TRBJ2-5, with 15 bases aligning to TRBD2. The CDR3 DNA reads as TGTGCCACCAGTGAAGGACTAGCGGGAGGGCCCGGTGAGACCCAGTACTTC. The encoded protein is CATSEGLAGGPGETQYF.